These 14 T cell receptor beta chains were sequenced from one sample in a study of Ad26.COV2.S vaccination and SARS-CoV-2 variants. The method was immunoSEQ multiplex PCR; TCRdb's version includes in-frame clones alone and lacks a portion of them. This table holds approximately 480,000 clones, 87% found once. The treatment is: around 19 received Ad26.COV2.S at low or high dose, single or two shots; several received placebo; per-sample allocation not given. It was on day 63 after the first vaccine or placebo injection that samples were taken. Specimen: peripheral blood, collected in a trial of Ad26.COV2.S vaccine versus placebo. The receptor source for this set is a person between 18 and 59 years old who received the Ad26.COV2.S COVID-19 vaccine or a placebo.

This clone has just a few counts. V is TRBV10-3 and J is TRBJ2-1; TRBD1 is a possible D gene (5 bases). The germline V gene has CDR1 ENHRY and CDR2 SYGVKD. The V gene lost 6 bases and the J gene lost 7 bases, with 13 bases spanning the gap. The CDR3 is made up of 13 amino acids. The chain's CDR3 is CAIRTRVTNEQFF. DNA for the CDR3: TGTGCCATCAGGACCAGGGTAACAAATGAGCAGTTCTTC.

This clone was seen once. The rearrangement links TRBV5-4 to TRBJ2-1; 13 nucleotides align to TRBD2. The J segment lost 6 bases and the V segment lost 4 bases, leaving 7 bases of the junction unmatched. This CDR3 has 16 amino acids. Germline V CDR1 and CDR2: SGHNT, YYREEE (reference sequence). CDR3 nucleotides: TGTGCCAGCAGCGGATGGACTAGCGGGAGCGGCAATGAGCAGTTCTTC. This codes for CASSGWTSGSGNEQFF.

The J gene is TRBJ2-1, the V gene TRBV9, with TRBD2 identical over 13 bases. J was trimmed by 7 bases and V by 4 bases; bases with no gene match: 8. The CDR3 covers 16 residues. The germline V gene encodes CDR1 SGDLS and CDR2 YYNGEE. CDR3 sequence reads: CASSYRPGLAGNEQFF. Here the CDR3 DNA reads TGTGCCAGCAGCTACCGACCGGGACTAGCGGGGAATGAGCAGTTCTTC.

This chain connects TRBV28 to TRBJ1-6; the D gene is possibly TRBD1 (5 bases). Trimming cost V 7 bases and J 7 bases, with 17 bases left between them. The CDR3 length is 15 residues. CDR1 MDHEN and CDR2 SYDVKM come from the germline V gene. The CDR3 sequence: CASTIGGSRNSPLHF. DNA of the CDR3: TGTGCCAGCACGATTGGGGGTAGTAGAAATTCACCCCTCCACTTT.

The V and J genes are TRBV3-1 (or the pseudogene TRBV3-2) and TRBJ2-3; D remains unclear. This CDR3 comprises 15 residues. The germline gives CDR1 LGHDT, CDR2 YNNKEL (reference sequence). V gave up 0 bases and J gave up 2 bases, with 9 bases separating them. CDR3 in amino acids: CASSQDSRDTDTQYF. DNA for the CDR3: TGTGCCAGCAGCCAAGATTCGAGAGACACAGATACGCAGTATTTT.

This chain links TRBV7-2 with TRBJ1-1; D is possibly TRBD1 (6 bases). The length of the CDR3 is 15 residues. Trimming shortened V by 2 bases and J by 1 base, and 11 bases separated the two germline ends. Germline CDR1 and CDR2: SGHTA and FQGNSA. The CDR3 DNA reads as TGTGCCAGCAGCTTACGGGGGGCAGCGAACACTGAAGCTTTCTTT. Translated: CASSLRGAANTEAFF. Full variable domain (outside the CDR3, taken from reference TRBV7-2 and TRBJ1-1): GAGVSQSPSNKVTEKGKDVELRCDPISGHTALYWYRQSLGQGLEFLIYFQGNSAPDKSGLPSDRFSAERTGGSVSTLTIQRTQQEDSAVYLCASSLRGAANTEAFFGQGTRLTVV.

This clone appeared once. This chain joins TRBV30 and TRBJ2-7, with 7 bases aligning to TRBD2. V was clipped by 2 bases and J by 4 bases; unmatched bases: 8. Germline CDR1 GTSNPN, CDR2 SVGIG (reference sequence). The CDR3 has 14 amino acids. The CDR3 sequence: CAWSITLGGYEQYF. The CDR3 bases are TGTGCCTGGAGTATAACGCTCGGGGGGTACGAGCAGTACTTC.

This clone was seen a single time. The rearrangement uses TRBV28 and TRBJ2-7; the D is unclear. The V end lost 5 bases, the J end lost 3 bases, and 11 bases lay between the germline ends. Germline V CDR1 and CDR2: MDHEN, SYDVKM. The CDR3 has 13 residues. The DNA for the CDR3 is TGTGCCAGCAGTCGTTGGACCGACTACGAGCAGTACTTC. This gives the protein CASSRWTDYEQYF.

The chain couples TRBV28 to TRBJ2-3; TRBD2 matches 9 bases. CDR1 and CDR2 (germline): MDHEN, SYDVKM. This CDR3 region has 16 residues. Trimming at V came to 2 bases and at J to 6 bases, leaving 9 bases not matched to a gene. CDR3 DNA sequence: TGTGCCAGCAGTTTAGGTGGGGGCGGACTAGCGGATACGCAGTATTTT. Its translation is CASSLGGGGLADTQYF.

CDR3: CAISESPSGGEQYF. The CDR3 DNA reads TGTGCCATCAGTGAGTCTCCTAGCGGGGGCGAGCAGTACTTC. The gene calls are TRBV10-3 and TRBJ2-7; 10 bases fit TRBD2. CDR1 and CDR2 from the germline V gene are ENHRY and SYGVKD. The junction had 2 bases not matched to a gene; V was cut back by 0 bases and J by 6 bases. This CDR3 region has 14 residues.

The chain carries TRBV2 and TRBJ1-1; 10 nucleotides agree with TRBD1. The germline V gene encodes CDR1 SNHLY and CDR2 FYNNEI. The CDR3 runs 16 residues. The V segment lost 7 bases and the J segment 0 bases; nucleotides outside the gene matches: 8. The CDR3 here is CASIVGQGVLNTEAFF. For the CDR3, the DNA is TGTGCCAGCATAGTAGGACAGGGGGTGTTGAACACTGAAGCTTTCTTT.

The gene calls are TRBV12-3 or TRBV12-4 and TRBJ2-7; the D is unclear. The CDR3 contains 13 residues. V shed 3 bases and J shed 5 bases, with 11 bases lying between them. The CDR3 is CASSLAVPNEQYF. CDR3 bases: TGTGCCAGCAGTTTGGCGGTCCCCAACGAGCAGTACTTC.

This chain joins TRBV4-3 and TRBJ2-5, with a possible D match to TRBD2 (6 bases). Germline V CDR1 and CDR2: LGHNA, YSLEER. Trimming took off 0 bases at V and 3 bases at J, with 14 bases between the two ends. This CDR3 has 16 residues. This CDR3 is CASSQDIYGGKETQYF. The DNA for the CDR3 is TGCGCCAGCAGCCAAGATATCTACGGGGGTAAAGAGACCCAGTACTTC.

The chain is built from TRBV20-1 and TRBJ2-3, with 9 bases lining up with TRBD2. With V trimmed by 3 bases and J by 3 bases, 7 bases remained unmatched. Per the germline V gene, CDR1 is DFQATT and CDR2 is SNEGSKA (reference sequence). The CDR3 contains 15 residues. CDR3 region: CSASSAGGRTDTQYF. The CDR3 DNA reads as TGCAGTGCTAGTTCAGCGGGAGGTCGGACAGATACGCAGTATTTT.